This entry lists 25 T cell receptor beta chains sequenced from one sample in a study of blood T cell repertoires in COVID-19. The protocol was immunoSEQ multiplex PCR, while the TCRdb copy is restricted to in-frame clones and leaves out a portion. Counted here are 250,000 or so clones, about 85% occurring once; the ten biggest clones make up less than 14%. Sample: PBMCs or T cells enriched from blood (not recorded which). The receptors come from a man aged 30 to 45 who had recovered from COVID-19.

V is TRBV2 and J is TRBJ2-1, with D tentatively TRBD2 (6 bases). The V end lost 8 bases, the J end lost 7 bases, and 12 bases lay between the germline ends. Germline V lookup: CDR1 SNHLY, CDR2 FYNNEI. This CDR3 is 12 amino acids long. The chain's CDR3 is CASRSSGNEQFF. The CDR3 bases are TGTGCCAGCCGGAGTAGCGGAAATGAGCAGTTCTTC.

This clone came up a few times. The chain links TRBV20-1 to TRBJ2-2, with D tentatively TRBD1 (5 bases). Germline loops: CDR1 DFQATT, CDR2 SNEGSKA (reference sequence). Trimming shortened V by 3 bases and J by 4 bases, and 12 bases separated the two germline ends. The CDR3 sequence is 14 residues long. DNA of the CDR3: TGCAGTGCTAGTGCTGGGCAGGGCACCGGGGAGCTGTTTTTT. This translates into CSASAGQGTGELFF.

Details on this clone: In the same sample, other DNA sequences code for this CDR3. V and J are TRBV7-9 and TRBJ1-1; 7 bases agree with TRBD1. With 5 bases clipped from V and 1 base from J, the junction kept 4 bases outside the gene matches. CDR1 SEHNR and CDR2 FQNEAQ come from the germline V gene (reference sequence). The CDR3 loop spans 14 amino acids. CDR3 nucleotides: TGTGCCAGCAGCCCCAGACAGGGGAACACTGAAGCTTTCTTT. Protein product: CASSPRQGNTEAFF.

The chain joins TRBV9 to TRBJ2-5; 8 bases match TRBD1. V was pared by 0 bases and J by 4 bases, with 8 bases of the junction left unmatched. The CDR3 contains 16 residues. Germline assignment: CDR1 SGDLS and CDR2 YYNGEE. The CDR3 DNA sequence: TGTGCCAGCAGCGTAGGGCCAGGACAGGGAGCAGAGACCCAGTACTTC. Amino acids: CASSVGPGQGAETQYF.

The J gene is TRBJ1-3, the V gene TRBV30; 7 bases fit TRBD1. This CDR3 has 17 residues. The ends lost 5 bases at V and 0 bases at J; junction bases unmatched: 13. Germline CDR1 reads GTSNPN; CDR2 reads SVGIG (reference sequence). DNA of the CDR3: TGTGCCTGGGGCCCCCTCTGGGGGACAGCCTCTGGAAACACCATATATTTT. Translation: CAWGPLWGTASGNTIYF.

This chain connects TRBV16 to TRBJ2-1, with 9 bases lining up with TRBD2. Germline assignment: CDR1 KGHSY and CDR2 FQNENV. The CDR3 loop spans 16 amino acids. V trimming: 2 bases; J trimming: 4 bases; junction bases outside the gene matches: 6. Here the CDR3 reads CASSQVVTSGYNEQFF. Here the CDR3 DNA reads TGTGCCAGCAGCCAAGTTGTGACTAGCGGATACAATGAGCAGTTCTTC.

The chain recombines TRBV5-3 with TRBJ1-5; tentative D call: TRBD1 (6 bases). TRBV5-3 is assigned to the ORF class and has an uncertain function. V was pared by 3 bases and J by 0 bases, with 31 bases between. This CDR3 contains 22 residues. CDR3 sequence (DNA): TGTGCCAGAAGCTCGACCTTCCCGACACTCCACTCTAGACAGGTTAGCAATCAGCCCCAGCATTTT. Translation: CARSSTFPTLHSRQVSNQPQHF.

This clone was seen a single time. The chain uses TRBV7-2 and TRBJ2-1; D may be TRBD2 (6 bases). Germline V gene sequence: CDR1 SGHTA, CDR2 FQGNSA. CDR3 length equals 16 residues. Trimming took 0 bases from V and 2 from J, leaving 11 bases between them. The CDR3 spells CASSLAAVAAYNEQFF. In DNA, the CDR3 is TGTGCCAGCAGCTTAGCGGCCGTAGCGGCCTACAATGAGCAGTTCTTC.

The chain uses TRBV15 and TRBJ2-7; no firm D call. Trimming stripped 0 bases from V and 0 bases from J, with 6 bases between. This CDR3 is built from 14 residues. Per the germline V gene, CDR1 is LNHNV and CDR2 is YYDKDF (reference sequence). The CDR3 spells CATSRDVNSYEQYF. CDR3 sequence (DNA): TGTGCCACCAGCAGAGACGTAAACTCCTACGAGCAGTACTTC.

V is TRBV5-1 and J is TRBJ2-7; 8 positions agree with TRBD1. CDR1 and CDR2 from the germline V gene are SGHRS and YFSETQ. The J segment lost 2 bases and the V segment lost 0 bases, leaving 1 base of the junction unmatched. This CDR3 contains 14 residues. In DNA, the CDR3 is TGCGCCAGCAGCTTGGGGACAGGGACCTACGAGCAGTACTTC. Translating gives CASSLGTGTYEQYF. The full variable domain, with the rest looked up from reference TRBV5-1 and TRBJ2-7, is KAGVTQTPRYLIKTRGQQVTLSCSPISGHRSVSWYQQTPGQGLQFLFEYFSETQRNKGNFPGRFSGRQFSNSRSEMNVSTLELGDSALYLCASSLGTGTYEQYFGPGTRLTVT.

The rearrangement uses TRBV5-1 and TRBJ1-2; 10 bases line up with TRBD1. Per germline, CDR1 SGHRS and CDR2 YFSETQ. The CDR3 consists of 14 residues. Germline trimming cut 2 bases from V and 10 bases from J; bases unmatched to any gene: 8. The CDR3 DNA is TGCGCCAGCAGCTTCCGTGGACAGGGGGTAGACTACACCTTC. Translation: CASSFRGQGVDYTF.

As DNA, the CDR3 is TGCAGCGGAACTGACAGTTATGGCTACACCTTC. Encoded protein: CSGTDSYGYTF. The rearrangement links TRBV29-1 to TRBJ1-2; TRBD1 is a possible D gene (5 bases). The V end was cut by 7 bases, the J end by 5 bases, with 11 bases between. This CDR3 has 11 residues. Germline lookup yields CDR1 SQVTM and CDR2 ANQGSEA.

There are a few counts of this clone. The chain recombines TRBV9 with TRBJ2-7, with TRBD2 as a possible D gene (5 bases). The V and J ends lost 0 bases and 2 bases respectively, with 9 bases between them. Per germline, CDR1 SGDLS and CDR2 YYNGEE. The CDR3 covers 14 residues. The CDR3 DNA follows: TGTGCCAGCAGCGTAGGGGGAGTCCCCTACGAGCAGTACTTC. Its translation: CASSVGGVPYEQYF.

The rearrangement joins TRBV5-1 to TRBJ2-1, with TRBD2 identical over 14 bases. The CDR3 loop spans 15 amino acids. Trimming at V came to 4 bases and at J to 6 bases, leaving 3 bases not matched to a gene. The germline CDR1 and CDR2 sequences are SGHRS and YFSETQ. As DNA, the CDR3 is TGCGCCAGCAGCCGAGGGACTAGCGGGAGCAATGAGCAGTTCTTC. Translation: CASSRGTSGSNEQFF.

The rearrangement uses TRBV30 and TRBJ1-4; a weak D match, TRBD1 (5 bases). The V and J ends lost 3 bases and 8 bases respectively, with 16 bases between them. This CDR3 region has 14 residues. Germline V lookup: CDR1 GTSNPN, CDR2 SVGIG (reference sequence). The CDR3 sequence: CAWSPGWAREKLFF. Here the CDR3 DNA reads TGTGCCTGGAGCCCAGGGTGGGCCAGGGAAAAACTGTTTTTT.

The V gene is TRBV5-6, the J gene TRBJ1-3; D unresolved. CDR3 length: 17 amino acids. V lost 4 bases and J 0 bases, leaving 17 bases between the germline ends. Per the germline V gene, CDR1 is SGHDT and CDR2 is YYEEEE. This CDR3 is CASSGRVLLSSGNTIYF. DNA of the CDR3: TGTGCCAGCAGCGGCCGGGTTCTACTCAGCTCTGGAAACACCATATATTTT.

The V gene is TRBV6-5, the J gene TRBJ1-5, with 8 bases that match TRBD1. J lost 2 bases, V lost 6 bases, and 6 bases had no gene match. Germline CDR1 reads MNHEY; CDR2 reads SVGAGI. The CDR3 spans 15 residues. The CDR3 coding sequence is TGTGCCAGCAGCCCACAGGGGGTGGGCAATCAGCCCCAGCATTTT. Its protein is CASSPQGVGNQPQHF.

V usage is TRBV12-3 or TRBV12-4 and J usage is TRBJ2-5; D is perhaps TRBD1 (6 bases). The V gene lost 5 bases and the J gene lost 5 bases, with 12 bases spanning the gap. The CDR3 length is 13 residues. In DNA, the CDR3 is TGTGCCAGCAGTCCGACAGGTGGGGAGACCCAGTACTTC. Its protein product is CASSPTGGETQYF.

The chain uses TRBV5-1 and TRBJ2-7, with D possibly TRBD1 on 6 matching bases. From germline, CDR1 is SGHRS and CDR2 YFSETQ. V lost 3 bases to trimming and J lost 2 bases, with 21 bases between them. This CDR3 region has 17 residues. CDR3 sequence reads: CASSSRDTLIIAYEQYF. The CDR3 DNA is TGCGCCAGCAGCTCCCGGGACACTTTAATCATCGCCTACGAGCAGTACTTC.

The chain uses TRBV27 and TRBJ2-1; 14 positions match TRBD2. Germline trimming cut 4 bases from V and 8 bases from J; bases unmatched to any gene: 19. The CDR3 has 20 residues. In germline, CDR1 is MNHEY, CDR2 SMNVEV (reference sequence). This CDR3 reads CASSSNWGTSGSRALYEQFF. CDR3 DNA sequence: TGTGCCAGCAGTTCCAATTGGGGGACTAGCGGGAGTCGGGCCCTCTATGAGCAGTTCTTC.

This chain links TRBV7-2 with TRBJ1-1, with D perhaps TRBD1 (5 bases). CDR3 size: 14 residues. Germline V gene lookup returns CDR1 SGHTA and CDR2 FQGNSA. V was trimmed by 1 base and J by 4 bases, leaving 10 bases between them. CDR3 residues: CASSLGDFGTEAFF. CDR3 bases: TGTGCCAGCAGCTTAGGGGACTTCGGCACTGAAGCTTTCTTT.

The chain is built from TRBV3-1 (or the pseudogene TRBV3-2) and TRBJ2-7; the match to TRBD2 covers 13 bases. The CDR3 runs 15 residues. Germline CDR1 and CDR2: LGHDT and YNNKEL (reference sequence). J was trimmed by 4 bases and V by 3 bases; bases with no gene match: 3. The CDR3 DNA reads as TGTGCCAGCAGCCAGCAACTAGCGGGAGGGTACGAGCAGTACTTC. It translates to CASSQQLAGGYEQYF.

DNA of the CDR3: TGTGCCAGCAGTGAAGGGTCGCGGGGAAGAGGAGGCTACACCTTC. It encodes CASSEGSRGRGGYTF. V usage is TRBV25-1 and J usage is TRBJ1-2; no reliable D call. This CDR3 contains 15 residues. Looked up from germline, CDR1 is MGHDK and CDR2 is SYGVNS. V was shortened by 2 bases and J by 8 bases, with 18 bases between the two germline ends.

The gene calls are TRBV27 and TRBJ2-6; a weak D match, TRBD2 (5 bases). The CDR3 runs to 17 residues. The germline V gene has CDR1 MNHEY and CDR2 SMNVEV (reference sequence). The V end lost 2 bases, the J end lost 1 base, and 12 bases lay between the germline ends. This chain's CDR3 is CASSLAGRASGANVLTF. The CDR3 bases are TGTGCCAGCAGTTTAGCGGGCAGAGCTTCTGGGGCCAACGTCCTGACTTTC.

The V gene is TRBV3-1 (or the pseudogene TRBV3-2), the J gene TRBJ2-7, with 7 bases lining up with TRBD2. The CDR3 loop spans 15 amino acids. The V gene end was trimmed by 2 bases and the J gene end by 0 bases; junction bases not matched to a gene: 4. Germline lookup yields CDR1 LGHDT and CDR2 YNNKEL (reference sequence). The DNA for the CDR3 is TGTGCCAGCAGCCAACGCGGGGGTCACTCCTACGAGCAGTACTTC. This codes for CASSQRGGHSYEQYF.